One sample yielded the 28 T cell receptor beta chains listed below, sequenced in a study of blood T cell repertoires in COVID-19 (TCRdb year 2020). Libraries were constructed by the immunoSEQ multiplex PCR assay. In TCRdb, the immuneACCESS table is reduced to in-frame sequences with V and J assigned. These tables do not hold every clone; where another copy was compared, an unresolved V gene accounts for under half, and the others remain unexplained. The sample table holds a few hundred thousand clones, of which over 80% were seen once. Of the sample, 3% to 4.5% falls within the top ten clones. The source material was peripheral blood. Receptors originate from a woman between 40 and 50 years old with acute or convalescent COVID-19.

This chain connects TRBV4-2 to TRBJ2-3; 9 bases line up with TRBD2. V lost 1 base, J lost 5 bases, and 10 bases stayed unmatched. The germline V gene has CDR1 LGHNA and CDR2 YNFKEQ. The CDR3 sequence is 17 residues long. Here the CDR3 reads CASSQVLTAGGLDTQYF. In DNA form, the CDR3 reads TGTGCCAGCAGCCAAGTTTTAACAGCGGGGGGCCTAGATACGCAGTATTTT.

The CDR3 DNA reads TGTGCCAGCAGCCAACAGGGGACTAATGAAAAACTGTTTTTT. Translation gives CASSQQGTNEKLFF. The rearrangement links TRBV14 to TRBJ1-4, with TRBD1 as a possible D gene (6 bases). Trimming pared 2 bases from V and 2 bases from J, leaving 6 bases between. The CDR3 runs 14 residues. CDR1 and CDR2 (germline): SGHDN, FVKESK.

This chain links TRBV7-2 with TRBJ1-5; D is unclear. From germline, CDR1 is SGHTA and CDR2 FQGNSA. Trimming removed 5 bases at V and 0 bases at J, with 8 bases between. This CDR3 is 14 amino acids long. DNA for the CDR3: TGTGCCAGCAGCGTCGACATTAGCAATCAGCCCCAGCATTTT. This codes for CASSVDISNQPQHF.

The CDR3: CASSRYRVYGYTF. The CDR3 nucleotides are TGCGCCAGCAGCCGTTACAGGGTTTATGGCTACACCTTC. The V gene is TRBV5-1, the J gene TRBJ1-2; D perhaps matches TRBD1 (6 bases). Germline V gene lookup returns CDR1 SGHRS and CDR2 YFSETQ. The V end was cut by 4 bases, the J end by 5 bases, with 12 bases between. The CDR3 sequence is 13 residues long. Full variable domain (outside the CDR3, taken from reference TRBV5-1 and TRBJ1-2): KAGVTQTPRYLIKTRGQQVTLSCSPISGHRSVSWYQQTPGQGLQFLFEYFSETQRNKGNFPGRFSGRQFSNSRSEMNVSTLELGDSALYLCASSRYRVYGYTFGSGTRLTVV.

V usage is TRBV19 and J usage is TRBJ1-2; possibly TRBD1 for D (5 bases). V was pared by 7 bases and J by 5 bases, with 20 bases between. The V gene's germline CDR1 is LNHDA and CDR2 SQIVND (reference sequence). This CDR3 comprises 15 residues. The CDR3 spells CASTPGSRARYGYTF. In nucleotides, the CDR3 is TGTGCCAGTACCCCAGGGTCCCGGGCAAGGTATGGCTACACCTTC.

The chain employs TRBV18 and TRBJ2-1, with 8 bases aligning to TRBD2. CDR3 length: 16 residues. V shed 3 bases, J shed 7 bases, and the junction held 11 bases outside the gene matches. Germline lookup yields CDR1 KGHSH and CDR2 LQKENI. The CDR3 DNA follows: TGTGCCAGCTCACCGCCTGTACGGGGGGGCAAAAATGAGCAGTTCTTC. Its protein is CASSPPVRGGKNEQFF.

The chain employs TRBV5-6 and TRBJ1-1; 9 bases line up with TRBD1. The CDR3 consists of 16 residues. The V and J ends lost 2 bases and 0 bases, in that order; junction bases with no gene match: 5. Germline loops: CDR1 SGHDT, CDR2 YYEEEE. The CDR3 region is CASSFTTGGMNTEAFF. CDR3 bases: TGTGCCAGCAGCTTTACGACAGGGGGAATGAACACTGAAGCTTTCTTT. Drawing the rest from reference TRBV5-6 and TRBJ1-1, the complete variable domain is DAGVTQSPTHLIKTRGQQVTLRCSPKSGHDTVSWYQQALGQGPQFIFQYYEEEERQRGNFPDRFSGHQFPNYSSELNVNALLLGDSALYLCASSFTTGGMNTEAFFGQGTRLTVV.

This clone was observed a few times. The chain joins TRBV7-9 to TRBJ1-3; perhaps TRBD1 as D (5 bases). Trimming took off 5 bases at V and 0 bases at J, with 14 bases between the two ends. CDR3 size: 16 residues. CDR1 SEHNR and CDR2 FQNEAQ come from the germline V gene (reference sequence). The CDR3 is CASSPDTDSSGNTIYF. CDR3 coding DNA: TGTGCCAGCAGCCCGGATACAGACAGCTCTGGAAACACCATATATTTT.

The chain employs TRBV2 and TRBJ2-5; 7 bases align to TRBD2. V lost 5 bases, J lost 4 bases, and 4 bases stayed unmatched. This CDR3 region has 13 residues. Germline V gene sequence: CDR1 SNHLY, CDR2 FYNNEI. CDR3 region: CASSPGRGETQYF. The CDR3 nucleotides read TGTGCCAGCAGTCCAGGGAGGGGAGAGACCCAGTACTTC.

The V call is TRBV27, the J call TRBJ2-5; no definite D call. CDR3 length equals 14 residues. Germline CDR1 and CDR2: MNHEY and SMNVEV (reference sequence). The V end was cut by 0 bases, the J end by 2 bases, with 7 bases between. DNA for the CDR3: TGTGCCAGCAGTTTATCCCAGTTTCAAGAGACCCAGTACTTC. This encodes CASSLSQFQETQYF.

The chain recombines TRBV7-9 with TRBJ1-1; weak D call: TRBD1 (5 bases). The CDR3 length is 14 residues. The V end lost 8 bases, the J end lost 4 bases, and 17 bases lay between the germline ends. The germline gives CDR1 SEHNR, CDR2 FQNEAQ (reference sequence). This chain's CDR3 is CASEIRGISTEAFF. The CDR3 DNA reads as TGTGCCAGCGAAATACGGGGGATCAGCACTGAAGCTTTCTTT.

The chain is built from TRBV4-1 and TRBJ1-2; 7 nucleotides line up with TRBD1. Germline V gene sequence: CDR1 MGHRA, CDR2 YSYEKL. With 0 bases clipped from V and 7 bases from J, the junction kept 8 bases outside the gene matches. This CDR3 comprises 15 residues. For the CDR3, the DNA is TGCGCCAGCAGCCAAGAAGTTCGGACAGGTGGTGGCTACACCTTC. Translation gives CASSQEVRTGGGYTF.

The chain combines TRBV5-4 with TRBJ1-4; D possibly corresponds to TRBD1 (6 bases). CDR1 is SGHNT, CDR2 YYREEE, per germline (reference sequence). The CDR3 is 15 amino acids. The germline V and J ends were trimmed by 2 bases and 8 bases, with 16 bases remaining between them. DNA of the CDR3: TGTGCCAGCAGCTTTCAGGCAGGGGTGGGGGAAAAACTGTTTTTT. It codes for CASSFQAGVGEKLFF.

V usage is TRBV4-1 and J usage is TRBJ1-1, with 7 bases aligning to TRBD1. Germline values: CDR1 MGHRA, CDR2 YSYEKL. This CDR3 is built from 15 residues. V trimming: 3 bases; J trimming: 3 bases; junction bases outside the gene matches: 7. The CDR3 loop is CASSQLKTGYTEAFF. CDR3 bases: TGCGCCAGCAGCCAGCTGAAGACAGGGTACACTGAAGCTTTCTTT.

The V and J genes are TRBV28 and TRBJ2-7; TRBD2 might be the D (6 bases). The V gene's germline CDR1 is MDHEN and CDR2 SYDVKM. The CDR3 extends over 13 amino acids. The ends were cut back, 8 bases at V and 3 bases at J, with 14 bases in the middle. In DNA form, the CDR3 reads TGTGCCAGCGGAGGGACGGACGGCTACGAGCAGTACGTC. Its translation: CASGGTDGYEQYV.

The V call is TRBV29-1, the J call TRBJ1-2, with 7 bases aligning to TRBD1. Germline loops: CDR1 SQVTM, CDR2 ANQGSEA. Germline trimming cut 1 base from V and 7 bases from J; bases unmatched to any gene: 3. This CDR3 region has 12 residues. Here the CDR3 reads CSVEGGGRGYTF. CDR3 DNA: TGCAGCGTTGAAGGAGGGGGCCGTGGCTACACCTTC.

V is TRBV5-4 and J is TRBJ1-4, with 8 nucleotides matching TRBD1. Germline-derived CDR1 and CDR2 are SGHNT and YYREEE (reference sequence). The CDR3 has 15 residues. V trimming: 2 bases; J trimming: 3 bases; junction bases outside the gene matches: 3. CDR3 residues: CASSFTGGANEKLFF. The CDR3 DNA reads as TGTGCCAGCAGCTTCACAGGGGGGGCTAATGAAAAACTGTTTTTT.

This sequence joins TRBV30 and TRBJ1-2; 9 bases are shared with TRBD1. Germline V gene data show CDR1 as GTSNPN and CDR2 as SVGIG (reference sequence). V was clipped by 4 bases and J by 4 bases; unmatched bases: 1. The CDR3 extends over 12 amino acids. The CDR3 DNA reads TGTGCCTGGATGACAGGGGGCTATGGCTACACCTTC. Protein: CAWMTGGYGYTF. Variable domain in full (rest from reference TRBV30 and TRBJ1-2): SQTIHQWPATLVQPVGSPLSLECTVEGTSNPNLYWYRQAAGRGLQLLFYSVGIGQISSEVPQNLSASRPQDRQFILSSKKLLLSDSGFYLCAWMTGGYGYTFGSGTRLTVV.

The chain has TRBV7-3 and TRBJ1-1; D is unresolved. V lost 1 base and J lost 3, with 6 bases in between. Per germline, CDR1 SGHTA and CDR2 FQGTGA. The CDR3 totals 13 residues. The CDR3 DNA reads TGTGCCAGCAGCTTAAATAGCCACACTGAAGCTTTCTTT. Its protein product is CASSLNSHTEAFF. The full variable domain, in which reference TRBV7-3 and TRBJ1-1 provide the parts outside the CDR3, is GAGVSQTPSNKVTEKGKYVELRCDPISGHTALYWYRQSLGQGPEFLIYFQGTGAADDSGLPNDRFFAVRPEGSVSTLKIQRTERGDSAVYLCASSLNSHTEAFFGQGTRLTVV.

The chain joins TRBV12-3 or TRBV12-4 to TRBJ1-1; the D gene is possibly TRBD1 (5 bases). V was trimmed by 0 bases and J by 7 bases, leaving 6 bases between them. The CDR3 has 12 amino acids. This chain's CDR3 is CASSLAGGEAFF. The CDR3 DNA reads as TGTGCCAGCAGTTTAGCGGGGGGTGAAGCTTTCTTT.

The chain employs TRBV30 and TRBJ2-5, with 13 bases fitting TRBD2. The germline gives CDR1 GTSNPN, CDR2 SVGIG (reference sequence). The CDR3 covers 14 residues. The V gene end was trimmed by 2 bases and the J gene end by 4 bases; junction bases not matched to a gene: 1. The CDR3 DNA follows: TGTGCCTGGAGTTGGACTAGCGGGGGAGAGACCCAGTACTTC. Amino acids: CAWSWTSGGETQYF.

The chain combines TRBV15 with TRBJ2-5, with no clear D. Trimming took off 0 bases at V and 2 bases at J, with 7 bases between the two ends. The CDR3 covers 14 residues. CDR1 and CDR2 (germline): LNHNV, YYDKDF (reference sequence). The CDR3 DNA sequence: TGTGCCACCAGCAGAGATCAGTGGCAAGAGACCCAGTACTTC. This translates into CATSRDQWQETQYF.

V is TRBV29-1 and J is TRBJ2-5; D not certain. Per germline, CDR1 SQVTM and CDR2 ANQGSEA. The CDR3 is made up of 13 amino acids. The V gene lost 7 bases and the J gene lost 1 base, with 13 bases spanning the gap. The CDR3 DNA reads as TGCAGCGGGGCTATGAACTTCCAAGAGACCCAGTACTTC. This codes for CSGAMNFQETQYF.

The gene calls are TRBV7-2 and TRBJ2-3, with 8 nucleotides matching TRBD1. In germline, CDR1 is SGHTA, CDR2 FQGNSA. The V gene end was trimmed by 4 bases and the J gene end by 4 bases; junction bases not matched to a gene: 1. This CDR3 is 13 amino acids long. CDR3 residues: CASSSTGADTQYF. The CDR3 DNA reads as TGTGCCAGCAGCTCGACAGGGGCAGATACGCAGTATTTT.

The chain couples TRBV12-2 to TRBJ1-1. TRBV12-2 is annotated as a pseudogene. The CDR3 loop spans 21 amino acids. The CDR3 DNA reads as TGTGCAAGTCGCTTAGCAACTCGCGGGGGACGGCCAGCTCCTTCGAACACTGAAGCTTTCTTT. This translates into CASRLATRGGRPAPSNTEAFF.

This clone was picked up one time. The rearrangement uses TRBV14 and TRBJ2-2, with a tentative D call TRBD1 (6 bases). The CDR3 consists of 13 residues. V dropped 6 bases and J dropped 6 bases, with 11 bases sitting between them. The germline V gene encodes CDR1 SGHDN and CDR2 FVKESK. CDR3 sequence (DNA): TGTGCCAGCAGAGCAACAGGGTCCGGGGAGCTGTTTTTT. This gives the protein CASRATGSGELFF.

This chain connects TRBV5-1 to TRBJ1-6; 7 nucleotides line up with TRBD1. The CDR3 totals 14 residues. Germline CDR1 SGHRS, CDR2 YFSETQ. Trimming took 5 bases from V and 10 from J; bases not matched to a gene: 9. CDR3 DNA sequence: TGCGCCAGCAGACCAGGGGGAATAGAATCACCCCTCCACTTT. Translated: CASRPGGIESPLHF.

The V call is TRBV7-6, the J call TRBJ2-3, with 8 bases fitting TRBD2. The V and J ends lost 5 bases and 4 bases, in that order; junction bases with no gene match: 8. Germline CDR1 is SGHVS and CDR2 is FNYEAQ. The length of the CDR3 is 15 residues. CDR3 sequence (DNA): TGTGCCAGCAGCCAGACGGGGGGGCCCCCAGATACGCAGTATTTT. This translates into CASSQTGGPPDTQYF. The variable domain in full, with the rest retrieved from reference TRBV7-6 and TRBJ2-3, is GAGVSQSPRYKVTKRGQDVALRCDPISGHVSLYWYRQALGQGPEFLTYFNYEAQQDKSGLPNDRFSAERPEGSISTLTIQRTEQRDSAMYRCASSQTGGPPDTQYFGPGTRLTVL.